The present TCR beta chain was sequenced within a study of shared clonotypes between healthy human individuals. Clones were read by immunoSEQ multiplex PCR, and TCRdb kept only the in-frame ones, dropping some. This sample carries fewer than 150,000 clones, around two thirds of them seen once, and the ten largest clones take roughly 24%. The germline gives CDR1 MNHEY, CDR2 SVGAGI. Trimming took 7 bases from V and 8 from J, leaving 15 bases between them. The CDR3 covers 12 residues. Donation came from healthy HIV-negative adults that had no recent acute infections or vaccinations. The chain has TRBV6-5 and TRBJ2-7, with D unresolved. The sequenced material came from memory CD8+ T cells sorted from blood. The subset here: CD45RO+ cells pooled with CCR7-negative TemRA cells. This TCR was sampled from a woman younger than 45 in good health. The CDR3 DNA is TGTGCCAGCATCTCCGGGCTGACGCAGCAGTACTTC. The encoded protein is CASISGLTQQYF.